The present entry profiles one T cell receptor beta chain with its context. This clone's antigen is unknown. Base qualities are not provided; no much larger clone lies one nucleotide away. This sample was included in a study of blood T cell repertoires in COVID-19 (dated by TCRdb to the early 2020s). For the wider study: The collaborator samples originated in the United States, Italy and Spain and spanned the acute and convalescent phases of COVID-19. The prospective study material was composed of cDNA or gDNA derived from T cells, B-cell-depleted T cells, or PBMCs. Subjects who had been exposed to COVID-19, were actively infected with it, or had recovered from it provided the deeply sampled blood TCRbeta repertoires that made up the dataset. The repertoires were released in a freely available public database meant as a resource for research on the immune response to SARS-CoV-2. The samples were drawn from the first 160 participants of the ongoing ImmuneRACE study and from 1,254 subjects provided by 6 global collaborators. Sample metadata almost always included a de-identified subject ID, COVID-19 status, age in years and sex. Where available, HLA class I and class II types were taken from metadata supplied by the sample provider and were not determined by assay-based typing.

Each collaborating institution followed its own protocols to collect whole blood in K2EDTA tubes. For TCRbeta analysis, collaborators shipped samples in one of three forms: frozen whole blood, isolated PBMCs, or DNA extracted from either of those sample types. Results the study describes overall, beyond this receptor: Clinical and demographic metadata were provided uncurated, with the amount varying by source and participant.

TCRbeta CDR3 regions were amplified from genomic DNA by means of the immunoSEQ Assay, a bias-controlled multiplex PCR. As for the original processing: The number of nucleated cells in each sample was estimated from the amplification of reference gene primers within the assay. Sequence reads were collapsed and filtered to measure the absolute abundance of every unique TCRbeta CDR3 rearrangement. For each sample, productive Simpson clonality was calculated by taking the square root of Simpson's diversity index across productive rearrangements. TCRdb's version of the immuneACCESS table is confined to in-frame rearrangements and falls short of the full clone set. An unresolved V gene accounts for under half of the shortfall where checked; the remainder is of unknown origin. V, J and clone size are those of that table, while D and trimming were read from the DNA. Counted in this sample were fewer than 100,000 clones; around nine tenths of them appeared once. Of the sample, around 5.3% falls within the top ten clones.

Deletion took 3 bases off V and 5 bases off J, with a span of 17 bases between the germline ends. According to the germline V gene, CDR1 reads SGDLS and CDR2 reads YYNGEE. Including the terminal cysteine and phenylalanine, the CDR3 comprises 15 residues. The sequence is cut down to CDR3 DNA, 45 bases in frame from base 1. The sequenced material came from peripheral blood. Recombination connected TRBV9 to TRBJ1-2, with no confident D gene call. This receptor was identified in a woman of 80 years or more with acute or convalescent COVID-19. DNA sequence: TGTGCCAGCAGCGGAGAAGCGGGGTTAACATATGGCTACACCTTC. This translates into CASSGEAGLTYGYTF.